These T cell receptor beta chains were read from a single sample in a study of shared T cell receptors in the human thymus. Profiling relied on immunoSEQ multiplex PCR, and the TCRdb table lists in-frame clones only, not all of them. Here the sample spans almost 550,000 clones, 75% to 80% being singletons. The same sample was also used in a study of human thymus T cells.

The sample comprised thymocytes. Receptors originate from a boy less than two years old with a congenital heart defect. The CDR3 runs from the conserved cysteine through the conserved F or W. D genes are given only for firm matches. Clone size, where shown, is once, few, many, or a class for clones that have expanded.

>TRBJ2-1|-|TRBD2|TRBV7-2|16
CASSHLAGGPRDEQFF
TGTGCCAGCAGCCATCTAGCGGGAGGGCCTAGGGATGAGCAGTTCTTC
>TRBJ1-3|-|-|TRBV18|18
CASSPSVRLLSSGNTIYF
TGTGCCAGCTCACCAAGTGTGAGACTCTTGAGCTCTGGAAACACCATATATTTT
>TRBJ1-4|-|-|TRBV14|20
CASSQARPGHFNATNEKLFF
TGTGCCAGCAGCCAAGCCAGACCGGGACACTTCAACGCAACTAATGAAAAACTGTTTTTT
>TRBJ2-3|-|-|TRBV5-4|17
CASSLEGGREKTDTQYF
TGTGCCAGCAGCTTGGAAGGGGGGCGGGAGAAGACAGATACGCAGTATTTT
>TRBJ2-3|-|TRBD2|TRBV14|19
CASSQDETSGRLSTDTQYF
TGTGCCAGCAGCCAAGATGAGACTAGCGGGAGGCTAAGCACAGATACGCAGTATTTT
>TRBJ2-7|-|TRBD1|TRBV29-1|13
CSVGAGGAYEQYF
TGCAGCGTTGGGGCAGGGGGAGCCTACGAGCAGTACTTC
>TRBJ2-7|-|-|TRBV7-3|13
CASALDSSYEQYF
TGTGCCAGCGCCTTAGATAGCTCCTACGAGCAGTACTTC
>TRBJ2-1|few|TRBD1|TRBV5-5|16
CASSSLQGVSYNEQFF
TGTGCCAGCAGCTCCCTACAGGGGGTATCCTACAATGAGCAGTTCTTC
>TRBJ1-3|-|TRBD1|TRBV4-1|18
CASSQVRTGVDSGNTIYF
TGCGCCAGCAGCCAAGTCCGAACAGGGGTTGACTCTGGAAACACCATATATTTT
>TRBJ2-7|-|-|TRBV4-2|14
CASSQPNDRYEQYF
TGTGCCAGCAGCCAACCGAACGACAGATACGAGCAGTACTTC
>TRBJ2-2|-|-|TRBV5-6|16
CASSLVGGPRLGELFF
TGTGCCAGCAGCTTGGTTGGAGGGCCGCGCTTGGGGGAGCTGTTTTTT
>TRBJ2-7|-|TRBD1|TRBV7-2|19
CASSSYEKVVGQGRGEQYF
TGTGCCAGCAGCTCGTACGAAAAAGTGGTGGGACAGGGGAGGGGCGAGCAGTACTTC
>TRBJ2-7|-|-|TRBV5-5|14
CASSHMQGNGEQYF
TGTGCCAGCAGCCATATGCAGGGGAATGGCGAGCAGTACTTC
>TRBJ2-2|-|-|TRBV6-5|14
CASTGGPPEGELFF
TGTGCCAGCACCGGGGGGCCCCCGGAGGGGGAGCTGTTTTTT
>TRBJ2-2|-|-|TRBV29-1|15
CSVEEVGVSTGELFF
TGCAGCGTTGAAGAGGTGGGAGTGAGCACCGGGGAGCTGTTTTTT
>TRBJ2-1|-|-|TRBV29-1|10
CSVVATRQFF
TGCAGCGTTGTTGCGACTCGTCAGTTCTTC
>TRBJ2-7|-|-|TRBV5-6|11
CASSQSSEQYF
TGTGCCAGCAGCCAATCTAGCGAGCAGTACTTC
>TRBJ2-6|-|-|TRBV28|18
CASSLYRNRSAGANVLTF
TGTGCCAGCAGTTTATATAGGAACCGGAGCGCTGGGGCCAACGTCCTGACTTTC
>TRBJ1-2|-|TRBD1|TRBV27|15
CASSLADPGGYGYTF
TGTGCCAGCAGTTTAGCGGACCCAGGGGGCTATGGCTACACCTTC
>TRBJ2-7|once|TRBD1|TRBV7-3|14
CASSFDRGAYEQYF
TGTGCCAGCAGCTTCGACAGGGGTGCGTACGAGCAGTACTTC
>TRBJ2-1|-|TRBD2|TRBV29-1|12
CSPLTGGSVEFF
TGCAGCCCCCTCACGGGGGGTTCGGTGGAGTTCTTC
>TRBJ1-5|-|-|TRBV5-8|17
CASSLGSDRSGNQPQHF
TGTGCCAGCAGCTTGGGTTCCGACAGGAGCGGCAATCAGCCCCAGCATTTT
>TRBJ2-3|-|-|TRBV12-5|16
CASGLPLGGGSMEQYF
TGTGCTAGTGGTTTGCCCTTGGGAGGGGGGAGTATGGAGCAGTATTTT
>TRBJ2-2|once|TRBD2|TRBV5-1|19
CASSPSGGAGTSRSGELFF
TGCGCCAGCTCGCCCTCTGGGGGTGCCGGGACTAGTCGTTCGGGGGAGCTGTTTTTT
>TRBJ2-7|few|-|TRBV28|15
CASSFARGSSYEQYF
TGTGCCAGCAGTTTTGCGCGGGGAAGCTCCTACGAGCAGTACTTC
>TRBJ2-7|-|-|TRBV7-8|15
CASSSGRGIVYEQYF
TGTGCCAGCAGCTCCGGGCGGGGAATTGTCTACGAGCAGTACTTC
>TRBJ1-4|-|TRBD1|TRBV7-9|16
CASSPETGAGNEKLFF
TGTGCCAGCAGCCCTGAGACAGGGGCGGGTAACGAAAAACTGTTTTTT
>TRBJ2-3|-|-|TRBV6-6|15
CASSLSSQSVDTQYF
TGTGCCAGCAGCCTTAGCTCCCAAAGCGTAGATACGCAGTATTTT
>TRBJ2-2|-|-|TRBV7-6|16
CASSSGRRENTGELFF
TGTGCCAGCAGCTCGGGGCGGCGGGAGAACACCGGGGAGCTGTTTTTT
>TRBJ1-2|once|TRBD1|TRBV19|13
CASSSSGTVVYTF
TGTGCCAGTAGTTCATCCGGGACAGTCGTCTACACCTTC
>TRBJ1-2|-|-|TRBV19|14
CASRNYRDWNGYTF
TGTGCCAGTAGGAACTACCGGGACTGGAATGGTTACACCTTC
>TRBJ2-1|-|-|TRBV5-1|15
CASSFWTLRCNEQFF
TGCGCCAGCAGCTTTTGGACTCTCAGATGCAATGAGCAGTTCTTC
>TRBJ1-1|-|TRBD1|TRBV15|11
CATGPARGTFF
TGTGCCACCGGTCCGGCCAGGGGGACTTTCTTT
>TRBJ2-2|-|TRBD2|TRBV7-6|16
CASSPPASGITGELFF
TGTGCCAGCAGCCCCCCGGCTAGCGGGATAACCGGGGAGCTGTTTTTT
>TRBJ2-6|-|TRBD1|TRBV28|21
CASRYPRDRSGTRSGANVLTF
TGTGCCAGCAGGTACCCCCGGGACAGATCAGGCACCCGCTCTGGGGCCAACGTCCTGACTTTC
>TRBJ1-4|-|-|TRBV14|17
CASSQVQCRGRKEKLFF
TGTGCCAGCAGCCAAGTACAATGTCGGGGGAGGAAGGAAAAACTGTTTTTT
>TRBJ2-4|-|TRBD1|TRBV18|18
CASSGTGTGPTAANIQYF
TGTGCCAGCTCAGGGACAGGGACGGGCCCGACGGCGGCAAACATTCAGTACTTC
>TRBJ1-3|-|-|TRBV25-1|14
CASSQGVSGNTIYF
TGTGCCAGCAGCCAGGGCGTCTCTGGAAACACCATATATTTT
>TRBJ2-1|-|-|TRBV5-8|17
CASSLGRYRVAYNEQFF
TGTGCCAGCAGCTTGGGCCGATACAGGGTGGCCTACAATGAGCAGTTCTTC
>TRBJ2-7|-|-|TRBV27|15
CASSFIPGQPYEQYF
TGTGCCAGCAGTTTCATCCCGGGACAACCCTACGAGCAGTACTTC
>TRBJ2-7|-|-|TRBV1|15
CTSSKGLAGTYEQYF
TGCACCAGCAGCAAGGGACTAGCGGGGACCTACGAGCAGTACTTC
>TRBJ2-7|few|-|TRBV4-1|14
CASSPQGRENEQYF
TGCGCCAGCAGCCCGCAGGGGCGGGAGAACGAGCAGTACTTC
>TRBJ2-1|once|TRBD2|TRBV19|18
CASSILAGGPFSYNEQFF
TGTGCCAGTAGTATCCTAGCGGGAGGGCCGTTTTCCTACAATGAGCAGTTCTTC
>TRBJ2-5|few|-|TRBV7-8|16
CASSLAHSTLQETQYF
TGTGCCAGCAGCTTAGCGCACAGCACACTCCAAGAGACCCAGTACTTC
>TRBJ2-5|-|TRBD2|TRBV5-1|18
CASSLGLAGGPWQETQYF
TGCGCCAGCAGCTTGGGACTAGCGGGAGGGCCGTGGCAAGAGACCCAGTACTTC
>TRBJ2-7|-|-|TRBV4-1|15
CASSHKLARSYEQYF
TGCGCCAGCAGCCACAAACTAGCCCGCTCCTACGAGCAGTACTTC
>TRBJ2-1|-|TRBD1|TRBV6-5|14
CASNRDRVSHEQFF
TGTGCCAGCAATAGGGACAGGGTATCGCATGAGCAGTTCTTC
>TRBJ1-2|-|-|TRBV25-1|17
CASSEDAGPSFNYGYTF
TGTGCCAGCAGTGAAGATGCGGGGCCATCGTTTAACTATGGCTACACCTTC
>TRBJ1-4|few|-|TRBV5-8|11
CASVRWGELFF
TGTGCCAGCGTCCGCTGGGGGGAACTGTTTTTT
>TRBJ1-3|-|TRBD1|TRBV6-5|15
CASSPDRGRRNTIYF
TGTGCCAGCAGTCCTGACAGGGGGCGAAGAAACACCATATATTTT
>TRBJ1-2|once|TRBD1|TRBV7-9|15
CASSTGTGGRYGYTF
TGTGCCAGCAGCACCGGGACAGGGGGCCGCTATGGCTACACCTTC
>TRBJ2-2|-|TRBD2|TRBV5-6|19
CASSLGFRLAGGLSRELFF
TGTGCCAGCAGCTTGGGGTTTCGTCTAGCGGGAGGCCTATCCCGGGAGCTGTTTTTT
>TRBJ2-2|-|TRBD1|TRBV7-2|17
CASSLLEGQGDTGELFF
TGTGCCAGCAGCTTGCTGGAGGGACAGGGGGACACCGGGGAGCTGTTTTTT